This TCR beta chain was sequenced in a study of T cell responses to AZD1222 COVID-19 vaccine. Study conclusions and caveats: Sampled repertoires all dated from after the peak T cell response. Among AZD1222 vaccinees, only 5 to 7 were seropositive at baseline.

A note on this clone: The target antigen is unknown.

The CDR3 covers 15 residues. V lost 6 bases, J lost 0 bases, and 6 bases stayed unmatched. Germline V gene sequence: CDR1 LNHDA, CDR2 SQIVND (reference sequence). The repertoire was sequenced with immunoSEQ multiplex PCR; TCRdb's copy has only in-frame clones and lacks some. Altogether 95,000 to 110,000 clones are present, approximately 89% being singletons, with the ten largest covering 20%. This chain uses TRBV19 with TRBJ2-5; 8 nucleotides line up with TRBD1. This material consisted of peripheral blood, taken on day 0 of AZD1222 vaccination. The clonotype originates from an adult in good health. CDR3 sequence reads: CASRRTGQYQETQYF. DNA for the CDR3: TGTGCCAGTAGACGGACAGGGCAGTACCAAGAGACCCAGTACTTC.